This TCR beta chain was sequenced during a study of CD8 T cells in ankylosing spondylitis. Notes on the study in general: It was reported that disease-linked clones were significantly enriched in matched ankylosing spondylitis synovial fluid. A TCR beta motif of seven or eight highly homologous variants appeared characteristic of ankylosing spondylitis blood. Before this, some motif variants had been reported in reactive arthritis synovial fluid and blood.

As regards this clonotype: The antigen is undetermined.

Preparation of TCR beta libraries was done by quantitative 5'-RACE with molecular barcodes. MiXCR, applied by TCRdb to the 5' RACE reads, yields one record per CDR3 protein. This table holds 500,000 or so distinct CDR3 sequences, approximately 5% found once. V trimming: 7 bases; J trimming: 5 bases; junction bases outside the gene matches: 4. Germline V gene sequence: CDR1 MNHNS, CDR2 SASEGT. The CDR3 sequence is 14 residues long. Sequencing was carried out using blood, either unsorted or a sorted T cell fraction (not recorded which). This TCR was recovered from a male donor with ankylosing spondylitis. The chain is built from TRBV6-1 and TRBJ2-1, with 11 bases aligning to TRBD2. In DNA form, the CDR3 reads TGTGCCAGCATAGCGGGAGGGCCCCACAATGAGCAGTTCTTC. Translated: CASIAGGPHNEQFF.